This T cell receptor beta chain is from a study of CD8+CD57+ T cells in acquired aplastic anemia. The study's findings and limits: Significant differences in CD8+ Simpson's diversity were not observed between patients and controls.

Germline values: CDR1 MGHDK, CDR2 SYGVNS. V was pared by 8 bases and J by 8 bases, with 18 bases of the junction left unmatched. The CDR3 totals 16 residues. As regards this clonotype: Its antigen is undetermined.

Genomic DNA was employed as the template in profiling TCR beta VDJ and CDR3. TCRdb ran MiXCR on the reads and lists one entry per CDR3 protein. Here the sample spans 150,000 to 200,000 distinct CDR3 sequences, 64% being singletons. V is TRBV25-1 and J is TRBJ1-2; 9 bases agree with TRBD1. Sequencing was done on a sample of sorted CD4+, CD8+, or CD8+CD57+ T cells (not recorded which) from PBMCs. The TCR originated in a human donor with severe aplastic anemia or a healthy control (not recorded which). CDR3 protein: CASSYARDRELRGYTF. The CDR3 coding sequence is TGTGCCAGCTCGTACGCCCGGGACAGGGAATTGCGGGGCTACACCTTC.